The 31 T cell receptor beta chains below come from one sample, sequenced in a study of blood T cell repertoires in COVID-19. Sequencing was performed with immunoSEQ multiplex PCR; in TCRdb, only in-frame clones are kept and a portion is missing. The sample lists 110,000 or so clones, just under 90% occurring once. Sequencing was carried out using peripheral blood. Receptors were obtained from a woman aged 50 to 60 with acute or convalescent COVID-19.

The rearrangement uses TRBV10-3 and TRBJ2-2; TRBD2 agrees at 7 bases. After removal of 0 bases from V and 5 bases from J, the junction contained 6 bases not matched to a gene. Germline loops: CDR1 ENHRY, CDR2 SYGVKD. There are 16 residues in the CDR3. The CDR3: CAISESEGGITGELFF. In nucleotides, the CDR3 is TGTGCCATCAGTGAGTCCGAGGGAGGGATAACCGGGGAGCTGTTTTTT.

The V gene is TRBV20-1, the J gene TRBJ1-1, with TRBD1 matching over 7 bases. The germline V gene has CDR1 DFQATT and CDR2 SNEGSKA (reference sequence). With V trimmed by 3 bases and J by 0 bases, 7 bases remained unmatched. The CDR3 covers 15 residues. The CDR3 DNA reads as TGCAGTGCTAGTGGGGGACAGACATTGAACACTGAAGCTTTCTTT. Protein: CSASGGQTLNTEAFF.

V gene TRBV28 combines with J gene TRBJ2-1, with 8 nucleotides matching TRBD1. Germline V gene sequence: CDR1 MDHEN, CDR2 SYDVKM. J lost 6 bases, V lost 6 bases, and 19 bases had no gene match. CDR3 size: 18 residues. CDR3 residues: CASRGRWDRQGPTNEQFF. The CDR3 DNA is TGTGCCAGCAGGGGTCGGTGGGACAGGCAGGGACCGACCAATGAGCAGTTCTTC.

This clone was seen only once. The chain couples TRBV10-3 to TRBJ1-1, with D tentatively TRBD1 (5 bases). Trimming removed 7 bases from V and 2 bases from J, with 14 bases in between. The CDR3 is 14 residues long. The germline V gene has CDR1 ENHRY and CDR2 SYGVKD. The CDR3 reads CAITRGGENTEAFF. The CDR3 DNA sequence: TGTGCCATCACTCGGGGGGGGGAAAACACTGAAGCTTTCTTT.

The CDR3 DNA is TGTGCCAGTAGTAAACTAGCGGGAGCTGATGAGCAGTTCTTC. This sequence encodes CASSKLAGADEQFF. The genes are TRBV19 and TRBJ2-1; TRBD2 matches at 11 bases. The germline gives CDR1 LNHDA, CDR2 SQIVND (reference sequence). The CDR3 totals 14 residues. With V trimmed by 4 bases and J by 8 bases, 4 bases remained unmatched.

V usage is TRBV7-2 and J usage is TRBJ1-1; D gene unclear. Germline values: CDR1 SGHTA, CDR2 FQGNSA. Deletions cut 1 base from V and 2 bases from J, with 11 bases between. The CDR3 consists of 15 residues. In DNA, the CDR3 is TGTGCCAGCAGCTTAGATAGCGCCGTAAACACTGAAGCTTTCTTT. Translating gives CASSLDSAVNTEAFF.

This chain joins TRBV5-1 and TRBJ1-1; 7 nucleotides align to TRBD1. Germline V gives CDR1 SGHRS, CDR2 YFSETQ. This CDR3 comprises 13 residues. Unmatched junction bases numbered 4, after V lost 5 bases and J lost 3 bases. DNA for the CDR3: TGCGCCAGCAGTGGGACAGTAGACACTGAAGCTTTCTTT. As protein: CASSGTVDTEAFF. The full variable domain, rest sourced from reference TRBV5-1 and TRBJ1-1, is KAGVTQTPRYLIKTRGQQVTLSCSPISGHRSVSWYQQTPGQGLQFLFEYFSETQRNKGNFPGRFSGRQFSNSRSEMNVSTLELGDSALYLCASSGTVDTEAFFGQGTRLTVV.

The chain links TRBV7-2 to TRBJ1-5; D remains ambiguous. The germline V gene has CDR1 SGHTA and CDR2 FQGNSA. The CDR3 runs 15 residues. V was shortened by 1 base and J by 3 bases, with 10 bases between the two germline ends. The CDR3 DNA follows: TGTGCCAGCAGCTTAGTGGAGGGCTACAATCAGCCCCAGCATTTT. The encoded protein is CASSLVEGYNQPQHF. Supplemented by reference TRBV7-2 and TRBJ1-5, the full variable domain reads GAGVSQSPSNKVTEKGKDVELRCDPISGHTALYWYRQSLGQGLEFLIYFQGNSAPDKSGLPSDRFSAERTGGSVSTLTIQRTQQEDSAVYLCASSLVEGYNQPQHFGDGTRLSIL.

The gene calls are TRBV27 and TRBJ2-2, with TRBD1 as a possible D gene (6 bases). This CDR3 is 15 amino acids long. Trimming stripped 5 bases from V and 0 bases from J, with 10 bases between. CDR1 MNHEY and CDR2 SMNVEV come from the germline V gene (reference sequence). In DNA, the CDR3 is TGTGCCAGCAGTCGGACAGATTCGAACACCGGGGAGCTGTTTTTT. This gives the protein CASSRTDSNTGELFF.

J is TRBJ2-7 and V is TRBV28; maybe TRBD2 (5 bases). This CDR3 has 22 amino acids. Deletions cut 5 bases from V and 3 bases from J, with 38 bases between. Germline V gene sequence: CDR1 MDHEN, CDR2 SYDVKM. In DNA, the CDR3 is TGTGCCAGCAGTAACCCTAGAGTAATATTCCGCCACGGTGGGATGGGAGACTACGAGCAGTACTTC. It codes for CASSNPRVIFRHGGMGDYEQYF. Drawing the rest from reference TRBV28 and TRBJ2-7, the complete variable domain is DVKVTQSSRYLVKRTGEKVFLECVQDMDHENMFWYRQDPGLGLRLIYFSYDVKMKEKGDIPEGYSVSREKKERFSLILESASTNQTSMYLCASSNPRVIFRHGGMGDYEQYFGPGTRLTVT.

The chain employs TRBV12-5 and TRBJ1-2; TRBD1 aligns across 7 bases. The CDR3 is 14 residues long. J lost 3 bases, V lost 6 bases, and 7 bases had no gene match. CDR1 is LGHNT, CDR2 FRNRAP, per germline. CDR3 amino acids: CASGPGDSYYGYTF. The CDR3 DNA reads as TGTGCTAGTGGGCCGGGGGACAGTTACTATGGCTACACCTTC.

The chain has TRBV7-9 and TRBJ1-6; 7 bases line up with TRBD1. The trim removed 5 bases at V and 5 bases at J, leaving 9 bases unmatched. CDR1 and CDR2 from the germline V gene are SEHNR and FQNEAQ (reference sequence). The length of the CDR3 is 16 residues. The CDR3: CASSRFWDSDNSPLHF. CDR3 coding DNA: TGTGCCAGCAGCCGTTTTTGGGACAGTGATAATTCACCCCTCCACTTT. Supplemented by reference TRBV7-9 and TRBJ1-6, the full variable domain reads DTGVSQNPRHKITKRGQNVTFRCDPISEHNRLYWYRQTLGQGPEFLTYFQNEAQLEKSRLLSDRFSAERPKGSFSTLEIQRTEQGDSAMYLCASSRFWDSDNSPLHFGNGTRLTVT.

This chain joins TRBV27 and TRBJ2-6; D unclear. Germline V gene lookup returns CDR1 MNHEY and CDR2 SMNVEV (reference sequence). The CDR3 consists of 15 residues. V lost 8 bases and J lost 2, with 13 bases in between. The CDR3 nucleotides read TGTGCCAGCGGCTCCCTAGGTACTGGGGCCAACGTCCTGACTTTC. This codes for CASGSLGTGANVLTF.

The chain recombines TRBV24-1 with TRBJ2-2; tentatively, D is TRBD1 (5 bases). This CDR3 is 15 amino acids long. Germline values: CDR1 KGHDR, CDR2 SFDVKD. V lost 7 bases and J lost 1, with 12 bases in between. The CDR3 here is CATRQGVGNTGELFF. As DNA, the CDR3 is TGTGCCACCAGACAAGGGGTAGGGAACACCGGGGAGCTGTTTTTT.

The chain couples TRBV30 to TRBJ2-7, with D unresolved. CDR1 GTSNPN and CDR2 SVGIG come from the germline V gene (reference sequence). V gave up 5 bases and J gave up 5 bases, with 13 bases separating them. The CDR3 consists of 12 residues. The CDR3 here is CAWSGALDEQYF. CDR3 DNA: TGTGCCTGGTCCGGAGCCTTGGACGAGCAGTACTTC.

This clone was observed a single time. V usage is TRBV7-7 and J usage is TRBJ1-1; 9 bases match TRBD1. Germline V lookup: CDR1 SSHAT, CDR2 FNYEAQ (reference sequence). The CDR3 contains 15 residues. Trimming at V came to 5 bases and at J to 1 base, leaving 5 bases not matched to a gene. In DNA form, the CDR3 reads TGTGCCAGCAGCCCATTACAGGGGGCGAACACTGAAGCTTTCTTT. Amino acid sequence: CASSPLQGANTEAFF.

This chain uses TRBV5-6 with TRBJ1-5; D is possibly TRBD1 (6 bases). The V end lost 3 bases, the J end lost 1 base, and 8 bases lay between the germline ends. The CDR3 covers 14 residues. In germline, CDR1 is SGHDT, CDR2 YYEEEE. The CDR3 region is CASSSGQSNQPQHF. CDR3 nucleotides: TGTGCCAGCAGCTCAGGACAGAGCAATCAGCCCCAGCATTTT.

The genes are TRBV7-8 and TRBJ1-6; D ambiguous. The length of the CDR3 is 16 residues. Per the germline V gene, CDR1 is SGHVS and CDR2 is FQNEAQ. The germline V and J ends were trimmed by 5 bases and 0 bases, with 11 bases remaining between them. CDR3 in amino acids: CASSISRSSYNSPLHF. For the CDR3, the DNA is TGTGCCAGCAGCATTAGTAGGAGCTCCTATAATTCACCCCTCCACTTT.

V and J are TRBV7-9 and TRBJ1-1, with 9 bases matching TRBD1. Germline values: CDR1 SEHNR, CDR2 FQNEAQ (reference sequence). CDR3 length equals 15 residues. Trimming cost V 2 bases and J 4 bases; bases outside gene matches: 5. CDR3 coding DNA: TGTGCCAGCAGCTTAACCCCGGGACAGGGCACTGAAGCTTTCTTT. Its translation is CASSLTPGQGTEAFF. Full variable domain (remainder filled in from reference TRBV7-9 and TRBJ1-1): DTGVSQNPRHKITKRGQNVTFRCDPISEHNRLYWYRQTLGQGPEFLTYFQNEAQLEKSRLLSDRFSAERPKGSFSTLEIQRTEQGDSAMYLCASSLTPGQGTEAFFGQGTRLTVV.

The chain combines TRBV7-2 with TRBJ1-4; no reliable D call. Per the germline V gene, CDR1 is SGHTA and CDR2 is FQGNSA. The germline V and J ends were trimmed by 5 bases and 0 bases, with 7 bases remaining between them. There are 14 residues in the CDR3. Here the CDR3 reads CASSRVATNEKLFF. CDR3 nucleotides: TGTGCCAGCAGCCGGGTGGCAACTAATGAAAAACTGTTTTTT.

This CDR3 is CASSQDRLAGGPGETQYF. CDR3 nucleotide sequence: TGTGCCAGCAGCCAAGATCGGCTAGCGGGGGGGCCGGGGGAGACCCAGTACTTC. V and J are TRBV3-1 (or the pseudogene TRBV3-2) and TRBJ2-5; 12 nucleotides agree with TRBD2. In germline, CDR1 is LGHDT, CDR2 YNNKEL (reference sequence). The CDR3 contains 18 residues. J was trimmed by 5 bases and V by 0 bases; bases with no gene match: 10.

The chain couples TRBV19 to TRBJ1-2; no reliable D call. There are 13 residues in the CDR3. Trimming took off 3 bases at V and 6 bases at J, with 11 bases between the two ends. Germline CDR1 and CDR2: LNHDA and SQIVND (reference sequence). CDR3 DNA sequence: TGTGCCAGTAGTATGGGCATTATGAATGGCTACACCTTC. Its translation: CASSMGIMNGYTF. Supplemented by reference TRBV19 and TRBJ1-2, the full variable domain reads DGGITQSPKYLFRKEGQNVTLSCEQNLNHDAMYWYRQDPGQGLRLIYYSQIVNDFQKGDIAEGYSVSREKKESFPLTVTSAQKNPTAFYLCASSMGIMNGYTFGSGTRLTVV.

V is TRBV19 and J is TRBJ2-7; 10 bases map to TRBD2. The CDR3 has 16 residues. The V segment lost 5 bases and the J segment 5 bases; nucleotides outside the gene matches: 12. The germline gives CDR1 LNHDA, CDR2 SQIVND (reference sequence). The CDR3 loop reads CASSSHPGLATNEQYF. DNA of the CDR3: TGTGCCAGTAGTTCACATCCGGGACTAGCGACAAACGAGCAGTACTTC.

The chain employs TRBV7-9 and TRBJ2-7; TRBD1 matches 8 bases. After removal of 1 base from V and 3 bases from J, the junction contained 8 bases not matched to a gene. Germline values: CDR1 SEHNR, CDR2 FQNEAQ (reference sequence). This CDR3 region has 16 residues. CDR3 protein: CASSLVRGQEGYEQYF. The CDR3 coding sequence is TGTGCCAGCAGCTTAGTAAGGGGACAGGAGGGCTACGAGCAGTACTTC.

The chain recombines TRBV2 with TRBJ2-7, with 12 bases identical to TRBD1. The junction had 6 bases not matched to a gene; V was cut back by 6 bases and J by 3 bases. In germline, CDR1 is SNHLY, CDR2 FYNNEI. The CDR3 covers 15 residues. The CDR3 nucleotides are TGTGCCAGCAGGACGGGACAGGGGGCTTTCTACGAGCAGTACTTC. It encodes CASRTGQGAFYEQYF.

The V and J genes are TRBV28 and TRBJ1-5; TRBD1 is a possible D gene (5 bases). The germline CDR1 and CDR2 sequences are MDHEN and SYDVKM. V lost 4 bases, J lost 6 bases, and 19 bases lay in between. This CDR3 spans 16 amino acids. This chain's CDR3 is CASSYPRRERGQPQHF. Here the CDR3 DNA reads TGTGCCAGCAGTTACCCCCGCAGGGAAAGAGGTCAGCCCCAGCATTTT.

The CDR3 here is CASSEGGGLDTQYF. CDR3 sequence (DNA): TGCGCCAGCAGTGAGGGGGGGGGCTTAGATACGCAGTATTTT. The chain joins TRBV10-1 to TRBJ2-3, with a possible D match to TRBD2 (7 bases). The CDR3 consists of 14 residues. Germline V CDR1 and CDR2: WNHNN, SYGVQD (reference sequence). V lost 2 bases to trimming and J lost 5 bases, with 11 bases between them.

This clone was observed a handful of times. The chain carries TRBV7-2 and TRBJ2-1, with 8 bases lining up with TRBD1. V shed 2 bases and J 2 bases; nucleotides not matched to a gene: 2. The CDR3 sequence is 15 residues long. Germline V gives CDR1 SGHTA, CDR2 FQGNSA. CDR3 in DNA: TGTGCCAGCAGCTTACAACAGGGGGCCTACAATGAGCAGTTCTTC. As protein: CASSLQQGAYNEQFF.

The CDR3: CASSYSAVGGAFF. The CDR3 DNA reads as TGTGCCAGCAGTTACTCGGCAGTCGGGGGAGCTTTCTTT. V usage is TRBV6-5 and J usage is TRBJ1-1, with a tentative D call TRBD1 (5 bases). Germline CDR1 MNHEY, CDR2 SVGAGI. The length of the CDR3 is 13 residues. Trimming cost V 0 bases and J 10 bases, with 12 bases left between them.

J is TRBJ2-2 and V is TRBV19; 9 positions agree with TRBD1. With V trimmed by 5 bases and J by 5 bases, 6 bases remained unmatched. CDR1 LNHDA and CDR2 SQIVND come from the germline V gene (reference sequence). This CDR3 spans 15 amino acids. The CDR3 is CASSETGGYTGELFF. The CDR3 DNA reads as TGTGCCAGTAGTGAAACAGGGGGCTATACCGGGGAGCTGTTTTTT.

The chain links TRBV3-1 (or the pseudogene TRBV3-2) to TRBJ1-2, with 9 bases identical to TRBD1. CDR1 LGHDT and CDR2 YNNKEL come from the germline V gene (reference sequence). V dropped 4 bases and J dropped 8; count of bases not matched to a gene: 14. The CDR3 consists of 16 residues. The CDR3 loop reads CASSPKSGTGPTGYTF. CDR3 DNA: TGTGCCAGCAGCCCCAAATCGGGGACAGGGCCCACCGGCTACACCTTC.